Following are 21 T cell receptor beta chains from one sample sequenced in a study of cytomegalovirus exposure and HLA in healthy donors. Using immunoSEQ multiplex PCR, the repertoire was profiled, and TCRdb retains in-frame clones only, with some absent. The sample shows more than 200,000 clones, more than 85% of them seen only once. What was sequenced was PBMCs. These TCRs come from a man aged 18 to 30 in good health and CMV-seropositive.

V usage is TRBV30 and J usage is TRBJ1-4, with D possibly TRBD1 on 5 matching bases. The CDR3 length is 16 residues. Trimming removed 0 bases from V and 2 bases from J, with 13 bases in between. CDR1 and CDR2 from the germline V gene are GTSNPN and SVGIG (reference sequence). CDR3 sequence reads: CAWSVIGRATNEKLFF. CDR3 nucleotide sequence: TGTGCCTGGAGTGTAATAGGCAGGGCTACTAATGAAAAACTGTTTTTT.

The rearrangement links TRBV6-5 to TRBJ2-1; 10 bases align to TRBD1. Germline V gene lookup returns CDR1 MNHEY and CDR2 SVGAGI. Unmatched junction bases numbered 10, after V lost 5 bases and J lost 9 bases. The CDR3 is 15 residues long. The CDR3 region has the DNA TGTGCCAGCAGTACAGGACAGGGGGTTTCGGGTGAGCAGTTCTTC. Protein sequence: CASSTGQGVSGEQFF.

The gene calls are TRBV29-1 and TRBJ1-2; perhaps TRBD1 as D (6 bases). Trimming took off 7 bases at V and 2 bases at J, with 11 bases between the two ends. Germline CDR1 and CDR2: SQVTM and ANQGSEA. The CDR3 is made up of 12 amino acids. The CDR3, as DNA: TGCAGCGGAAAAGACAGGAACTATGGCTACACCTTC. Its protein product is CSGKDRNYGYTF.

CDR3 region: CASSPTTGRGYTF. Written as DNA, the CDR3 is TGTGCCAGCAGTCCCACGACAGGGCGCGGCTACACCTTC. This chain links TRBV27 with TRBJ1-2, with 7 bases fitting TRBD1. The germline CDR1 and CDR2 sequences are MNHEY and SMNVEV (reference sequence). V trimming: 5 bases; J trimming: 8 bases; junction bases outside the gene matches: 8. CDR3 length: 13 amino acids.

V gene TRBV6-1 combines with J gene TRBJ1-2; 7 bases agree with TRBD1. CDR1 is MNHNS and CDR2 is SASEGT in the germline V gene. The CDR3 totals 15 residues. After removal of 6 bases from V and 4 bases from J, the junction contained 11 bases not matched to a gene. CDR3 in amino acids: CASSQTGSWSYGYTF. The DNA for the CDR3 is TGTGCCAGCAGCCAGACAGGGAGTTGGAGCTATGGCTACACCTTC.

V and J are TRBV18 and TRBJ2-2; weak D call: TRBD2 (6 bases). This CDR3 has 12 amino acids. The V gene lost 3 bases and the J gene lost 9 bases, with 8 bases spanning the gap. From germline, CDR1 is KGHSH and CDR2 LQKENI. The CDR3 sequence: CASSPGGRELFF. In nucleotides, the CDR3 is TGTGCCAGCTCACCGGGAGGAAGGGAGCTGTTTTTT. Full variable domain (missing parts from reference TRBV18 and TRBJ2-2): NAGVMQNPRHLVRRRGQEARLRCSPMKGHSHVYWYRQLPEEGLKFMVYLQKENIIDESGMPKERFSAEFPKEGPSILRIQQVVRGDSAAYFCASSPGGRELFFGEGSRLTVL.

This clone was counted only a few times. The CDR3 DNA reads as TGTGCCAGCAGTCCCAAACGACAGGCTGTCTATGGCTACACCTTC. It codes for CASSPKRQAVYGYTF. This chain joins TRBV6-6 and TRBJ1-2; D perhaps matches TRBD1 (6 bases). The CDR3 is made up of 15 amino acids. The V and J ends lost 5 bases and 4 bases respectively, with 17 bases between them. From germline, CDR1 is MNHNY and CDR2 SVGAGI (reference sequence).

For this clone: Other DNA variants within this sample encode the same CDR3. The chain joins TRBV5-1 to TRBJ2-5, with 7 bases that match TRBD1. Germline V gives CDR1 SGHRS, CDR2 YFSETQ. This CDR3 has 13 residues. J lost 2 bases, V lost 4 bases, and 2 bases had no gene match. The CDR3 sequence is CASSGTAQETQYF. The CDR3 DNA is TGCGCCAGCAGCGGGACAGCGCAAGAGACCCAGTACTTC. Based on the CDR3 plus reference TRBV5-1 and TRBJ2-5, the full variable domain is KAGVTQTPRYLIKTRGQQVTLSCSPISGHRSVSWYQQTPGQGLQFLFEYFSETQRNKGNFPGRFSGRQFSNSRSEMNVSTLELGDSALYLCASSGTAQETQYFGPGTRLLVL.

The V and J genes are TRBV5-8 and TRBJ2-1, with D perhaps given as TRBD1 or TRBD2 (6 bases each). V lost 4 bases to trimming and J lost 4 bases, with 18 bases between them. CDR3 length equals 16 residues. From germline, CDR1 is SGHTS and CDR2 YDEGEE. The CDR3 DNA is TGTGCCAGCAGCAGGCCCAAGGGGGGCCGATACAATGAGCAGTTCTTC. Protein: CASSRPKGGRYNEQFF.

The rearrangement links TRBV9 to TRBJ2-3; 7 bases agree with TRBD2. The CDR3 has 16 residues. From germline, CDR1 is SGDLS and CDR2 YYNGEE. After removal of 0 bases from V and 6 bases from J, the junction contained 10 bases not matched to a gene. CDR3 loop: CASSVENSLGGDTQYF. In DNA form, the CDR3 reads TGTGCCAGCAGCGTAGAGAATAGTTTGGGGGGGGATACGCAGTATTTT.

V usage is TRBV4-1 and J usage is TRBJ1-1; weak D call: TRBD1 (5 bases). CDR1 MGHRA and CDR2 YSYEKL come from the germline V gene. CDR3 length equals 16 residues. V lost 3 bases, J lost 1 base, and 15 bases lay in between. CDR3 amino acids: CASSHITGGENTEAFF. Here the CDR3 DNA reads TGCGCCAGCAGCCACATCACGGGAGGGGAGAACACTGAAGCTTTCTTT.

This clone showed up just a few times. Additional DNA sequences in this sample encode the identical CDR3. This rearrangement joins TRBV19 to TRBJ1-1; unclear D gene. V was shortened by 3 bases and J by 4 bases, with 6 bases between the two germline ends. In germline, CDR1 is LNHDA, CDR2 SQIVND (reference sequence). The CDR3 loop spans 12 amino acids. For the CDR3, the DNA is TGTGCCAGTAGTATCGGGCGCACTGAAGCTTTCTTT. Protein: CASSIGRTEAFF.

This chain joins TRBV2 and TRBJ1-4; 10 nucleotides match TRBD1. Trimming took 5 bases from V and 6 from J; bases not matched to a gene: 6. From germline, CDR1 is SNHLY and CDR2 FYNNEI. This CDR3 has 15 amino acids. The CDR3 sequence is CASSMTGQGYEKLFF. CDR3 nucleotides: TGTGCCAGCAGTATGACGGGACAGGGGTATGAAAAACTGTTTTTT.

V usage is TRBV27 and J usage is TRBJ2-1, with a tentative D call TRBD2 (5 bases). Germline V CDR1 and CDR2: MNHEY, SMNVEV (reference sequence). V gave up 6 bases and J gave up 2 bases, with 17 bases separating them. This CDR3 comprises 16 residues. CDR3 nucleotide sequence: TGTGCCAGCAGAAGCGGACCGTACCTACCCTACAATGAGCAGTTCTTC. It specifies CASRSGPYLPYNEQFF.

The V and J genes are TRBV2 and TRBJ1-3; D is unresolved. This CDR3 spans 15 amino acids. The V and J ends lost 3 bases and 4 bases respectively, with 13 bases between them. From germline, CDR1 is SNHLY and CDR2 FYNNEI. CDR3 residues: CASSEGPRAGNTIYF. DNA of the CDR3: TGTGCCAGCAGTGAGGGCCCTCGGGCAGGAAACACCATATATTTT.

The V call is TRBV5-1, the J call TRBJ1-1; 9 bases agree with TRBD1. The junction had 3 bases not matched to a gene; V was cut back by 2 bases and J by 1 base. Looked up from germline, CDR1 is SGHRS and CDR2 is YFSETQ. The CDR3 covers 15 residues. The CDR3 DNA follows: TGCGCCAGCAGCTTAGGGACAGGGAAGAACACTGAAGCTTTCTTT. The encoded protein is CASSLGTGKNTEAFF.

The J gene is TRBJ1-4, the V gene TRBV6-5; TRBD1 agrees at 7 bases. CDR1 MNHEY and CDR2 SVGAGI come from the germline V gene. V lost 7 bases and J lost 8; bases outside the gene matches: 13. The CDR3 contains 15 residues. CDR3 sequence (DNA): TGTGCCAGCAATCCGACCGGGACAGAGGGAGAAAAACTGTTTTTT. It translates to CASNPTGTEGEKLFF.

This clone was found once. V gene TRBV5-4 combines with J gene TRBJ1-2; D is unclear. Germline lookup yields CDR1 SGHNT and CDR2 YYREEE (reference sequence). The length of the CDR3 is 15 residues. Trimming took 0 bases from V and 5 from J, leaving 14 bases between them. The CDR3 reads CASSLGAASIYGYTF. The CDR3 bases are TGTGCCAGCAGCTTGGGGGCAGCATCCATTTATGGCTACACCTTC.

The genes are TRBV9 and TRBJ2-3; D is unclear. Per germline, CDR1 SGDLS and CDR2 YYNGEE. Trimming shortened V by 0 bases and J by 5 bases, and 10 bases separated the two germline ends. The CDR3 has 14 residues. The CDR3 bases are TGTGCCAGCAGCGTAGGCGGAGAGGAAGATACGCAGTATTTT. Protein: CASSVGGEEDTQYF.

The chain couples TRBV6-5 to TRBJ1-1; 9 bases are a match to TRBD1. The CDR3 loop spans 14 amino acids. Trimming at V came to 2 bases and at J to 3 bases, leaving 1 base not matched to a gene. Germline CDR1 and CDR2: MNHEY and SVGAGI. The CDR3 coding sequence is TGTGCCAGCAGTTACAGGACAGGGGACACTGAAGCTTTCTTT. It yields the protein CASSYRTGDTEAFF.

The CDR3, as DNA: TGTGCCAGCAGTTTCCCCGGGAGCGGCAATGAGCAGTTCTTC. Translated, it gives CASSFPGSGNEQFF. The chain combines TRBV28 with TRBJ2-1; maybe TRBD2 (6 bases). The V end lost 3 bases, the J end lost 6 bases, and 12 bases lay between the germline ends. From germline, CDR1 is MDHEN and CDR2 SYDVKM. The CDR3 spans 14 residues.